This T cell receptor beta chain was found in a study of CD8 T cells in Susac syndrome (dated by TCRdb to about 2019). With regard to the full study: Of the Susac syndrome patients who were sequenced, eight or nine were in clinical remission while six had clinically active disease. The study compared CD8+ T cell repertoire clonality among 12 healthy donors, roughly 14 Susac syndrome patients and about 16 multiple sclerosis patients. The study used repertoire sequencing to test whether antigen drove CD8+ T cell activation and differentiation in Susac syndrome. At the time of blood withdrawal, Susac syndrome patients were either therapy-naive, taking corticosteroids (with some also receiving IVIg), or on IVIg alone. The study at large found these results: Looking at Susac-specific public clones, the researchers identified some 16 in the total CD8+ repertoire and about 5 in the CD8+ TEMRA repertoire. Clonal expansion was observed in Susac syndrome CD8+ repertoires, with the highest expansion in CD8+ TEMRA cells and greater expansion in clinically active than in remitting patients. The number of individuals in the TCR sequencing and HLA analysis was acknowledged as relatively small.

RNA was extracted using the RNeasy kit, and roughly 0.5 to 1 ug of the RNA was reverse transcribed with random hexamers. TCR beta CDR3 regions were amplified with the immunoSEQ multiplex PCR assay covering 54 Vbeta and 13 Jbeta segments. Bias from PCR amplification was corrected by using a synthetic template baseline for primer optimization and for computational correction. Per the original workflow: Only productive sequences were kept, with reads annotated to V, D and J genes according to IMGT and analyzed in immunoSEQ Analyzer. Clonality was calculated as one minus the Shannon entropy normalized by log2 of the number of productive unique sequences. Public and private clones were assessed among the 100 most prevalent clones of each patient and control. Clones were defined as Susac-specific if absent from the healthy and MS cohorts, from 900 to 1,200 published viral clones and from other ImmuneACCESS disease sequences. The raw public reads went through TCRdb reprocessing: fastp at Q25, MiXCR clone calling, in-frame beta chains kept. Here each entry gathers all rows of one CDR3 protein and keeps the most common genes and DNA. These V and J calls derive from TCRdb rather than the authors' analysis. Present in this sample are more than 70,000 distinct CDR3 sequences, less than 95% of which were seen just once. The leading ten clones occupy about 0.5% of the sample.

A remark on this clonotype: This receptor's antigen is unknown. Base qualities were left out, and no much larger clone turns up one base away.

High-throughput TCR beta sequencing profiled peripheral blood CD8+ and CD4+ T cells from healthy donors, Susac syndrome patients and multiple sclerosis patients. Susac syndrome patients met recently defined diagnostic criteria for definite or probable disease. Bulk CD8+ and CD4+ T cells were purified magnetically by negative isolation, whereas CD8+ TEMRA cells were enriched by FACS. Blood was drawn into EDTA tubes, processed within 24 hours, and PBMCs were isolated by density gradient centrifugation. PBMCs intended for TCR sequencing were cryopreserved in liquid nitrogen and thawed later in a water bath at 37 degrees C. The sorted or isolated CD4+, CD8+ and CD8+ TEMRA cells had a purity of 90% or higher. Including cysteine and phenylalanine, the CDR3 has 15 amino acids. CDR3 DNA is the only sequence kept; it has 45 bases, read in frame from the first base. V is clipped by 3 bases and J by 2 bases, and the sequence between their germline boundaries is 12 bases long. The germline V gene encodes CDR1 MGHRA and CDR2 YSYEKL.

Material: CD8+ T cells from PBMCs. The sequence was collected from a human donor with Susac syndrome. Here the chain combines TRBV4-1 and TRBJ2-3; the D gene is perhaps TRBD1 or TRBD2, as each covers 5 bases. CDR3 protein: CASSQPRDLTDTQYF. The DNA is TGCGCCAGCAGCCAGCCCCGGGACCTCACAGATACGCAGTATTTT.